The present TCR beta chain was sequenced within a study of T cell responses to AZD1222 COVID-19 vaccine. Broader study findings: Donors in the cohort were predominantly white British and more often female, and clonal diversity was possibly underestimated. As reported, nearly half of all spike-specific TCRs target variant regions that are unmutated.

Repertoires were generated with immunoSEQ multiplex PCR, while TCRdb's copy carries only in-frame clones and drops some. The data contain fewer than 150,000 clones, 80% to 90% of them seen just once; the ten biggest clones take up over 8%. V was trimmed by 8 bases and J by 6 bases, leaving 17 bases between them. CDR3 length: 14 amino acids. Germline-derived CDR1 and CDR2 are MNHEY and SMNVEV (reference sequence). The sample holds one count of this clone. Its target is not known. The receptor was derived from an adult who received the AZD1222 COVID-19 vaccine. Sample: peripheral blood, taken 28 days after the second AZD1222 dose. The gene calls are TRBV27 and TRBJ1-5; possible D gene TRBD1, 6 bases. DNA for the CDR3: TGTGCCAGCTCAACCGGGGGGGCCTCTCAGCCCCAGCATTTT. This translates into CASSTGGASQPQHF.